This T cell receptor (beta chain) stems from a study of T cell repertoires in cytomegalovirus infection. A single record per CDR3 protein comes from TCRdb applying MiXCR to the reads. Seen here are about 260,000 distinct CDR3 sequences, around 15% observed once, and the top ten hold about 8.7%. The germline V gene has CDR1 SEHNR and CDR2 FQNEAQ (reference sequence). V lost 5 bases and J lost 2; bases outside the gene matches: 4. The CDR3 length is 15 residues. Sequenced: PBMCs. The receptor comes from a human donor in good health (CMV status not recorded). Some clones in this sample may be carry-over from other donors' samples. The chain combines TRBV7-9 with TRBJ2-1; 9 bases match TRBD2. Written as DNA, the CDR3 is TGTGCCAGCAGCGTGCTAGCGGGAACCTACAATGAGCAGTTCTTC. This translates into CASSVLAGTYNEQFF.